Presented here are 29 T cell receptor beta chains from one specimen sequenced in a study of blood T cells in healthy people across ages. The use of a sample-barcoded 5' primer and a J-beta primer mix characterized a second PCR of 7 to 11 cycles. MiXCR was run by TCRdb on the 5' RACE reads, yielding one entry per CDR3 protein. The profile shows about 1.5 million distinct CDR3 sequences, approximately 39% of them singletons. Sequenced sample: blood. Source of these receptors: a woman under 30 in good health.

The DNA for the CDR3 is TGTGCCAGCAGCTTATATACGGGGGGCCTCGATACGCAGTATTTT. This encodes CASSLYTGGLDTQYF. The rearrangement joins TRBV7-2 to TRBJ2-3, with D perhaps TRBD2 (7 bases). V was clipped by 2 bases and J by 6 bases, with 15 bases between them. The CDR3 is 15 residues long. The germline V gene has CDR1 SGHTA and CDR2 FQGNSA.

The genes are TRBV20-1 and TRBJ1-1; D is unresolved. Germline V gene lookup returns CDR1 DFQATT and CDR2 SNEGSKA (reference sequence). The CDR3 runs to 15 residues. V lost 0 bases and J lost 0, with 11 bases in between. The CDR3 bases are TGCAGTGCTAGAGAAGGGATTTTCCTGAACACTGAAGCTTTCTTT. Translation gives CSAREGIFLNTEAFF.

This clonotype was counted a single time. CDR3 sequence: CASSNYPWGEGYTF. The CDR3 bases are TGTGCCAGCAGCAACTATCCTTGGGGAGAGGGCTACACCTTC. The chain links TRBV6-2 or TRBV6-3 to TRBJ1-2; D remains unclear. The germline CDR1 and CDR2 sequences are MNHEY and SVGEGT. V lost 6 bases and J 8 bases, leaving 19 bases between the germline ends. The CDR3 loop spans 14 amino acids.

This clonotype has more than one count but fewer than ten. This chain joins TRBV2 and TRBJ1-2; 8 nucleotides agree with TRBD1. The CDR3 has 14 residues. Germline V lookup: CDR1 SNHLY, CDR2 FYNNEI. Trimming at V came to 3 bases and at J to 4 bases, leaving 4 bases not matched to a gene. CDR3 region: CASSEQGATYGYTF. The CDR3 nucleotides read TGTGCCAGCAGTGAGCAGGGGGCGACCTATGGCTACACCTTC.

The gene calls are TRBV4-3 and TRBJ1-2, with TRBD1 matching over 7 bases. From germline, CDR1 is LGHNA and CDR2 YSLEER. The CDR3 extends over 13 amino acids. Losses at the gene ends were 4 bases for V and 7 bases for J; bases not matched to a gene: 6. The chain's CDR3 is CASSRRDSGGYTF. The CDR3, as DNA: TGCGCCAGCAGCCGCCGGGACAGCGGTGGCTACACCTTC.

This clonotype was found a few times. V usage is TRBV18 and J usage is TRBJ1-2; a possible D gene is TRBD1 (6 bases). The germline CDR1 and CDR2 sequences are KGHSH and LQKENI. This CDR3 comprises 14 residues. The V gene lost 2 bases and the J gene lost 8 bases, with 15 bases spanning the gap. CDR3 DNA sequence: TGTGCCAGCTCACCAGAGGGGGAAATTGGAGGCTACACCTTC. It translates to CASSPEGEIGGYTF. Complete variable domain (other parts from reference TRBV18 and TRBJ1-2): NAGVMQNPRHLVRRRGQEARLRCSPMKGHSHVYWYRQLPEEGLKFMVYLQKENIIDESGMPKERFSAEFPKEGPSILRIQQVVRGDSAAYFCASSPEGEIGGYTFGSGTRLTVV.

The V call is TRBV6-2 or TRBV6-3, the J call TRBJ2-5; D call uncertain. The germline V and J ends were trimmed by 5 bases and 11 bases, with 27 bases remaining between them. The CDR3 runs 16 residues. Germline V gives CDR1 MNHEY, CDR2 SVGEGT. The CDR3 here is CASSPLRRPKVNEQYF. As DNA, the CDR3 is TGTGCCAGCAGTCCGCTGCGACGACCAAAAGTTAATGAGCAGTACTTC.

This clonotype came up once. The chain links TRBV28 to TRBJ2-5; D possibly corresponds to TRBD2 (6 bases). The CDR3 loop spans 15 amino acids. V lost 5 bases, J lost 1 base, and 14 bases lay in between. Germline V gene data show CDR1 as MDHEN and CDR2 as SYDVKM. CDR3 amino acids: CASSPPGLLQETQYF. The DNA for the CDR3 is TGTGCCAGCAGTCCCCCGGGACTCCTCCAAGAGACCCAGTACTTC. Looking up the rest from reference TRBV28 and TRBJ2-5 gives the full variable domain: DVKVTQSSRYLVKRTGEKVFLECVQDMDHENMFWYRQDPGLGLRLIYFSYDVKMKEKGDIPEGYSVSREKKERFSLILESASTNQTSMYLCASSPPGLLQETQYFGPGTRLLVL.

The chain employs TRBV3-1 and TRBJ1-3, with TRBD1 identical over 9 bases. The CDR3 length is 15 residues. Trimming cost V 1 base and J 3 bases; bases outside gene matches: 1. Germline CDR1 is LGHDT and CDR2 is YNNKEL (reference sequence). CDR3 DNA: TGTGCCAGCAGCCAAGGGGACAGGGTTGGAAACACCATATATTTT. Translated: CASSQGDRVGNTIYF.

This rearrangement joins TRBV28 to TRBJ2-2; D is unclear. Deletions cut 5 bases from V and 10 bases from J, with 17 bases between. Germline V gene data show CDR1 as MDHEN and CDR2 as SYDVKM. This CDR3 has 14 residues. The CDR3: CASSPPESVMELFF. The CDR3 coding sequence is TGTGCCAGCAGTCCACCGGAGAGCGTTATGGAGCTGTTTTTT.

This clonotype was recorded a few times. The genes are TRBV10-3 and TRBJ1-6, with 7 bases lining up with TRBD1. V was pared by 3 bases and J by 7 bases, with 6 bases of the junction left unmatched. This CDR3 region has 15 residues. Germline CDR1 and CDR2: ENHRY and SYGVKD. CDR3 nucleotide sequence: TGTGCCATCAGTGAACAGGGGAGGGGGAATTCACCCCTCCACTTT. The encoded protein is CAISEQGRGNSPLHF.

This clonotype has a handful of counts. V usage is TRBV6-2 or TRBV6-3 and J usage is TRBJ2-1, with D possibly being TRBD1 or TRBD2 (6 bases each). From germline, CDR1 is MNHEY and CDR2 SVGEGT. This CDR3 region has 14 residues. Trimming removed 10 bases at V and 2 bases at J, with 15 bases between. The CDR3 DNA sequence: TGTGCCACCCTCTTAGGGGGGCCCTACAATGAGCAGTTCTTC. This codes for CATLLGGPYNEQFF.

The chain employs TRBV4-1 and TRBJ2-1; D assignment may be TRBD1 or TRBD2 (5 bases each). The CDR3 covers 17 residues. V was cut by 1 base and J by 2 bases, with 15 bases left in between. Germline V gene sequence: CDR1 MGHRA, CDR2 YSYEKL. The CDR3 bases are TGCGCCAGCAGCCAAGGGGGACCGCGTAGTCCCTACAATGAGCAGTTCTTC. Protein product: CASSQGGPRSPYNEQFF.

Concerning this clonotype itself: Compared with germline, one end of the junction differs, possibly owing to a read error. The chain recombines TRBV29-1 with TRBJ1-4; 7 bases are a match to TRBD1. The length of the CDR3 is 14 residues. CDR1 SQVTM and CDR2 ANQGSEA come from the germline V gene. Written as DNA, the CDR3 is TGCAGCGTTGAAGGACAGGGACTCGGTGAAAAACCGTTTTTT. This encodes CSVEGQGLGEKPFF.

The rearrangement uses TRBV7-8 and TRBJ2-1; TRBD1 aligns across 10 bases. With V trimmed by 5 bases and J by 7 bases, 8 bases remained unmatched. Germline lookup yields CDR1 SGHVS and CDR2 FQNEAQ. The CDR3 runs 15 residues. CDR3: CASSTIRDRGNEQFF. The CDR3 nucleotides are TGTGCCAGCAGCACTATCCGGGACAGGGGTAATGAGCAGTTCTTC.

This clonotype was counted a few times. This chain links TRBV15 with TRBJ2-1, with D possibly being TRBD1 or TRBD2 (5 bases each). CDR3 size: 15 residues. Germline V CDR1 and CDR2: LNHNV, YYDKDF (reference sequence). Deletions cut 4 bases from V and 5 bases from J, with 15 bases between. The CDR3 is CATSKGTLSHNEQFF. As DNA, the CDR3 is TGTGCCACCAGCAAAGGGACGCTTTCGCACAATGAGCAGTTCTTC.

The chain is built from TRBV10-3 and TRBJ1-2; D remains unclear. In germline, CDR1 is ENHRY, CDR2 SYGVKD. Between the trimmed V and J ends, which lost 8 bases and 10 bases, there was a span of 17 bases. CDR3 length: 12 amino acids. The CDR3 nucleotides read TGTGCCATCGGAAGCGGGCCGTCCTTCTACACCTTC. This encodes CAIGSGPSFYTF.

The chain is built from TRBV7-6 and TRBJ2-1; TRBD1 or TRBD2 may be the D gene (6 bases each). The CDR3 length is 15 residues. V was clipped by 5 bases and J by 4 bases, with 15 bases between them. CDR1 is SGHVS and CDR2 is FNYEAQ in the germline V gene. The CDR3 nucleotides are TGTGCCAGCAGCCCGACCGGAGGGGGTTACAATGAGCAGTTCTTC. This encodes CASSPTGGGYNEQFF.

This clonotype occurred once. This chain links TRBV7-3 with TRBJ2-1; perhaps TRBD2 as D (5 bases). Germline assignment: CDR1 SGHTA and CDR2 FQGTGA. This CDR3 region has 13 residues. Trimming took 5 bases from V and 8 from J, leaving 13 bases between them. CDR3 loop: CASSRIGLDEQFF. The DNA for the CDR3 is TGTGCCAGCAGCCGAATTGGACTGGATGAGCAGTTCTTC.

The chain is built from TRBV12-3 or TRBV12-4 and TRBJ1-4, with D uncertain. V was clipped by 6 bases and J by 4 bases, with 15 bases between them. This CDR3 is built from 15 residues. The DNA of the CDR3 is TGTGCCAGCAGATCCCCCCACAGATATAATGAAAAACTGTTTTTT. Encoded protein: CASRSPHRYNEKLFF.

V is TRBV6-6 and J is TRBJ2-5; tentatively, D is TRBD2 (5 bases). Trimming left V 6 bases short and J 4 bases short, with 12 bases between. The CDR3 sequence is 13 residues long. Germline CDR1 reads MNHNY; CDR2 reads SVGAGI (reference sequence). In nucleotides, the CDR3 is TGTGCCAGCAGGTCGGGAATTGCAGAGACCCAGTACTTC. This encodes CASRSGIAETQYF.

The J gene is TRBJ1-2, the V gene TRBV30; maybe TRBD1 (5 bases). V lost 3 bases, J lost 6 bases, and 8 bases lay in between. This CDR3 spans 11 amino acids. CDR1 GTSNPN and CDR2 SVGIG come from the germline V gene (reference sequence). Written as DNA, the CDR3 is TGTGCCTGGAGGAGACAGAATGGCTACACCTTC. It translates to CAWRRQNGYTF.

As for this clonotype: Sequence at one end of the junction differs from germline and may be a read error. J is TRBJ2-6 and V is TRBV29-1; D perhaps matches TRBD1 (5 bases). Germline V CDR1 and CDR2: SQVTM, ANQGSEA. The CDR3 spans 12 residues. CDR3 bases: TGCAGCGTCGACTCTGGGGCCAACGCCCTGACTTTC. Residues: CSVDSGANALTF.

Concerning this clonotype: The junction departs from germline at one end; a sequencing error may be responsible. DNA for the CDR3: TGTGCCAGCAGCCTGGTGGGCACAGATATGCAGTATTTT. Translating it yields CASSLVGTDMQYF. The chain has TRBV7-9 and TRBJ2-3, with D unclear. This CDR3 has 13 residues. Germline CDR1 and CDR2: SEHNR and FQNEAQ (reference sequence).

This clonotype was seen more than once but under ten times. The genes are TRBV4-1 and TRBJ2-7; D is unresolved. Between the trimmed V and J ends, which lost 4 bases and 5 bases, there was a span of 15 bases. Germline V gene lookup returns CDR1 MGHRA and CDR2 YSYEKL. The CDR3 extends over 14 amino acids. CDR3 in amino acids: CASSPGSRSNEQYF. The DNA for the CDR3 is TGCGCCAGCAGCCCCGGGTCCCGCTCGAACGAGCAGTACTTC.

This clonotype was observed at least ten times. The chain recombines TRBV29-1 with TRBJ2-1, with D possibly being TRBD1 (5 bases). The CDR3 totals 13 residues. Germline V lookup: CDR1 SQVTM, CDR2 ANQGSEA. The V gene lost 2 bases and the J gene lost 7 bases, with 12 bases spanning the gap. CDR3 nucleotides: TGCAGCGTTGAACGGCAGGGTGCGAATGAGCAGTTCTTC. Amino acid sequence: CSVERQGANEQFF.

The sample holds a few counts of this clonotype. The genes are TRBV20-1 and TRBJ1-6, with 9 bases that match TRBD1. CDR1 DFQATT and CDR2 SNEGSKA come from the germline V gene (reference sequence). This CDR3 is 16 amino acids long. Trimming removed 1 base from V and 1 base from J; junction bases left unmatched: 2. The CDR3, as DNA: TGCAGTGCTAGAGCGACAGGGGGTTCCTATAATTCACCCCTCCACTTT. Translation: CSARATGGSYNSPLHF.

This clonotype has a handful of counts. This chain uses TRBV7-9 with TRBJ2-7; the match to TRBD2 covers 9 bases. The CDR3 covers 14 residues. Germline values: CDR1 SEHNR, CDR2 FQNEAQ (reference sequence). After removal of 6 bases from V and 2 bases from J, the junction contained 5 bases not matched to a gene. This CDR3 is CASSRLAETYEQYF. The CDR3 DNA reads TGTGCCAGCAGTCGACTAGCGGAAACCTACGAGCAGTACTTC. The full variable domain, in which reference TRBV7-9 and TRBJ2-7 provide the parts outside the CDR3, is DTGVSQNPRHKITKRGQNVTFRCDPISEHNRLYWYRQTLGQGPEFLTYFQNEAQLEKSRLLSDRFSAERPKGSFSTLEIQRTEQGDSAMYLCASSRLAETYEQYFGPGTRLTVT.

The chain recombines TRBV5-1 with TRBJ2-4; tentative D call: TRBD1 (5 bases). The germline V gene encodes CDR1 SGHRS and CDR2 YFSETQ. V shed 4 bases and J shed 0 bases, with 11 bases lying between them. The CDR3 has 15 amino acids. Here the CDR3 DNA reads TGCGCCAGCAGCCCGACAGACCTAGCCAAAAACATTCAGTACTTC. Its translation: CASSPTDLAKNIQYF.